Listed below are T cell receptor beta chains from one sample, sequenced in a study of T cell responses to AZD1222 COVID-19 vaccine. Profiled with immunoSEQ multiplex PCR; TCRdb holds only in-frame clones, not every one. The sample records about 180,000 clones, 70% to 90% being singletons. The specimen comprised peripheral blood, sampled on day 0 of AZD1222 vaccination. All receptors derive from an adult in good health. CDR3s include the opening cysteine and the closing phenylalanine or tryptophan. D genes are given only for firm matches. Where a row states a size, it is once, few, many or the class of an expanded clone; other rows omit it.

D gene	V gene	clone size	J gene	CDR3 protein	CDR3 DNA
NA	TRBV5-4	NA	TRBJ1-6	CASSRGAQSSYNSPLHF	TGTGCCAGCAGTCGTGGGGCACAAAGCTCCTATAATTCACCCCTCCACTTT
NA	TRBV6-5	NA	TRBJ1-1	CASTRGGGAEAFF	TGTGCCAGCACCCGAGGGGGAGGCGCTGAAGCTTTCTTT
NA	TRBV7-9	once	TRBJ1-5	CASSRRGENQPQHF	TGTGCCAGCAGCCGGAGAGGGGAGAATCAGCCCCAGCATTTT
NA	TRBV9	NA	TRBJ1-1	CASSVGTDLMNTEAFF	TGTGCCAGCAGCGTAGGGACAGACCTCATGAACACTGAAGCTTTCTTT
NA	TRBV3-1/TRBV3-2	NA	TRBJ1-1	CASSSSWGSVFTEAFF	TGTGCCAGCAGCTCAAGCTGGGGGTCCGTATTCACTGAAGCTTTCTTT
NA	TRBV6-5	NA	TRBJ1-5	CASRRSGNQPQHF	TGTGCCAGCAGGAGGTCAGGGAATCAGCCCCAGCATTTT
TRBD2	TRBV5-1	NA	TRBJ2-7	CASREAGAYEQYF	TGCGCCAGCCGGGAAGCGGGGGCCTACGAGCAGTACTTC
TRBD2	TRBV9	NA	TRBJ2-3	CASSWTSGETDTQYF	TGTGCCAGCAGTTGGACTAGCGGGGAGACAGATACGCAGTATTTT
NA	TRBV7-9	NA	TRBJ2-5	CASTPEETQYF	TGTGCCAGCACACCCGAAGAGACCCAGTACTTC
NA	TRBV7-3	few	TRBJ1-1	CASSLGQSNTEAFF	TGTGCCAGCAGCTTGGGACAATCTAACACTGAAGCTTTCTTT
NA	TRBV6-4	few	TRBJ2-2	CASSDGDTGELFF	TGTGCCAGCAGTGACGGGGACACCGGGGAGCTGTTTTTT
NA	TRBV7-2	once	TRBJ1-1	CASRPLGGARGVNTEAFF	TGTGCCAGCAGACCCCTGGGTGGGGCTCGAGGGGTGAACACTGAAGCTTTCTTT
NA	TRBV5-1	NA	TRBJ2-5	CASSLRGEIQETQYF	TGCGCCAGCAGCTTGAGGGGCGAAATACAAGAGACCCAGTACTTC
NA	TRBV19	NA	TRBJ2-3	CASSIAGRGRDTDTQYF	TGTGCCAGTAGTATAGCAGGACGAGGGCGAGACACAGATACGCAGTATTTT
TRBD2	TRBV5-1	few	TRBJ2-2	CASSSTRGLAGVAGELFF	TGCGCCAGCAGCTCAACCAGGGGACTAGCGGGGGTAGCCGGGGAGCTGTTTTTT
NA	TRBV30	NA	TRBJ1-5	CAWSGPSFNQPQHF	TGTGCCTGGAGTGGCCCGTCGTTTAATCAGCCCCAGCATTTT
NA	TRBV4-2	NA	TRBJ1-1	CASSQGIEAFF	TGTGCCAGCAGCCAGGGGATTGAAGCTTTCTTT
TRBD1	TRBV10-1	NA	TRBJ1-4	CASSGDRGVGSEKLFF	TGCGCCAGCAGTGGTGACAGGGGAGTTGGGAGTGAAAAACTGTTTTTT
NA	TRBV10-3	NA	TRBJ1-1	CAIRQGGRTSTEAFF	TGTGCCATCAGGCAAGGAGGGAGGACAAGCACTGAAGCTTTCTTT
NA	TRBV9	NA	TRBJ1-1	CASSPRTYGEAFF	TGTGCCAGCAGCCCCCGGACATATGGTGAAGCTTTCTTT
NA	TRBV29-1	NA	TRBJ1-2	CSVEAGGNYGYTF	TGCAGCGTTGAAGCCGGGGGCAACTATGGCTACACCTTC
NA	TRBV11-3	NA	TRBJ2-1	CASSTTWTANEQFF	TGTGCCAGCAGCACGACCTGGACCGCCAATGAGCAGTTCTTC
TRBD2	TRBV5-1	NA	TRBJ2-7	CASSLAPSGVNYEQYF	TGCGCCAGCAGCCTTGCTCCTAGCGGGGTTAACTACGAGCAGTACTTC
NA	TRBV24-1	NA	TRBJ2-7	CATSDYRGQQYF	TGTGCCACCAGTGATTACCGGGGTCAGCAGTACTTC
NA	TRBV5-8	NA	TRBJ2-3	CASSLSLGSGRRDTQYF	TGTGCCAGCAGCTTAAGCCTTGGATCGGGGAGGAGAGATACGCAGTATTTT
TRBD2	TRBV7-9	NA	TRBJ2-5	CASSYGLAEETQYF	TGTGCCAGCAGCTACGGACTAGCGGAAGAGACCCAGTACTTC
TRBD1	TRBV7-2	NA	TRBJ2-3	CASSSPRGQGHSRDTQYF	TGTGCCAGCAGCTCGCCCCGGGGACAGGGACATTCACGGGATACGCAGTATTTT
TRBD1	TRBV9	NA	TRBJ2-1	CASSARDSRNNEQFF	TGTGCCAGCAGCGCCCGGGACAGTAGGAACAATGAGCAGTTCTTC
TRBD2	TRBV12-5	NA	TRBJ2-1	CASGSGGGVNEQFF	TGTGCTAGTGGAAGTGGCGGGGGGGTCAATGAGCAGTTCTTC
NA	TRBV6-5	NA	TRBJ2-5	CASRMDKAGSGTQYF	TGTGCCAGCAGGATGGACAAGGCCGGTTCTGGGACCCAGTACTTC
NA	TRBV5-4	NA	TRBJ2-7	CASSLEPHSYEQYF	TGTGCCAGCAGCTTGGAACCACACAGTTACGAGCAGTACTTC
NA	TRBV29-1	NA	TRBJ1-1	CSVEQGGGTEAFF	TGCAGCGTTGAACAGGGAGGAGGCACTGAAGCTTTCTTT
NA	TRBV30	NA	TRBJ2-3	CAWSAGGGTDTQYF	TGTGCCTGGAGTGCGGGGGGCGGCACAGATACGCAGTATTTT
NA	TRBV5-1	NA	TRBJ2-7	CASSLEVNYEQYF	TGCGCCAGCAGCTTGGAGGTGAACTACGAGCAGTACTTC
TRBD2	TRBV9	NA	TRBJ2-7	CASSVGFSGGATGEQYF	TGTGCCAGCAGCGTAGGCTTTAGCGGGGGCGCCACGGGCGAGCAGTACTTC
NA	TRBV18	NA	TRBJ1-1	CASSPRTGEAFF	TGTGCCAGCTCACCACGCACGGGTGAAGCTTTCTTT
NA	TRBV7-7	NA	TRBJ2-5	CASSFSPGGMGETQYF	TGTGCCAGCAGCTTTTCCCCCGGGGGCATGGGAGAGACCCAGTACTTC
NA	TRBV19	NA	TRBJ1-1	CASSILGTAAAAFF	TGTGCCAGTAGTATACTGGGAACGGCTGCTGCAGCTTTCTTT
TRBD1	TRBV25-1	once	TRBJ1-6	CASSGTGSNSPLHF	TGTGCCAGCAGCGGGACAGGGAGTAATTCACCCCTCCACTTT
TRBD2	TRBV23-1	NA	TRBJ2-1	CASSQSASGEDNEQFF	TGCGCCAGCAGTCAATCGGCTAGCGGGGAAGACAATGAGCAGTTCTTC
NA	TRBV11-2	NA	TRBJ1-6	CASSLDGHSYNSPLHF	TGTGCCAGCAGCTTAGATGGACACTCCTATAATTCACCCCTCCACTTT
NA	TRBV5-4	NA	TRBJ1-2	CASSTQGGLDGYTF	TGTGCCAGCAGTACCCAGGGAGGGTTGGACGGCTACACCTTC
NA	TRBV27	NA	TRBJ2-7	CASSSRPDYYEQYF	TGTGCCAGCAGTTCCCGTCCTGACTACTACGAGCAGTACTTC
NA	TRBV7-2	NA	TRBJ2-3	CASSYAQDTQYF	TGTGCCAGCAGCTATGCACAAGATACGCAGTATTTT
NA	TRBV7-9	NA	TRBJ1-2	CASSFNDPGAGGYTF	TGTGCCAGCAGCTTTAACGACCCAGGGGCGGGTGGCTACACCTTC
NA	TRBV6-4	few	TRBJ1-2	CASSADSGDSGYTF	TGTGCCAGCAGTGCCGACAGTGGGGACTCTGGCTACACCTTC
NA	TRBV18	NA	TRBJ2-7	CASSSLEGRDEQYF	TGTGCCAGCTCATCTCTGGAGGGAAGAGACGAGCAGTACTTC
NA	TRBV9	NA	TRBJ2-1	CASSVKGDLSYNEQFF	TGTGCCAGCAGCGTAAAAGGGGATCTCTCCTACAATGAGCAGTTCTTC
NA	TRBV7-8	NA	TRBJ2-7	CASSLAHGGLTYEQYF	TGTGCCAGCAGCTTAGCGCACGGCGGACTGACCTACGAGCAGTACTTC
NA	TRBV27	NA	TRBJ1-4	CATRRDTTNEKLFF	TGTGCCACCAGGCGGGACACAACTAATGAAAAACTGTTTTTT
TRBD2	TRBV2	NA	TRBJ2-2	CASSGVAGRGANTGELFF	TGTGCCAGCAGTGGGGTGGCTGGGCGGGGGGCGAACACCGGGGAGCTGTTTTTT
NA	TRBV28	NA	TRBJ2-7	CASSQGGFGTDLNYEQYF	TGTGCCAGCAGTCAAGGGGGGTTCGGTACGGACCTAAACTACGAGCAGTACTTC
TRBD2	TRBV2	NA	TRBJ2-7	CASSALAGGYEQYF	TGTGCCAGCAGTGCACTAGCGGGGGGTTACGAGCAGTACTTC
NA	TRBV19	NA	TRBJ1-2	CASTHGRVNYGYTF	TGTGCCAGCACTCACGGACGGGTGAACTATGGCTACACCTTC
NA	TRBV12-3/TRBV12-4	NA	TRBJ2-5	CASSFFHQETQYF	TGTGCCAGCAGTTTTTTTCACCAAGAGACCCAGTACTTC
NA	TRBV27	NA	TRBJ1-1	CASSLYLNTEAFF	TGTGCCAGCAGTTTATATCTCAACACTGAAGCTTTCTTT
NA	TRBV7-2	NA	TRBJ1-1	CASTLYLNTEAFF	TGTGCCAGCACCCTTTATTTGAACACTGAAGCTTTCTTT
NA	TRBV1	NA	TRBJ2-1	CTSTRGAGGNNEQFF	TGCACCAGCACCCGGGGAGCGGGGGGTAACAATGAGCAGTTCTTC
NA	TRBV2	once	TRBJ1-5	CASSEALLDLSGQPQHF	TGTGCCAGCAGTGAAGCGCTTCTGGACCTTAGCGGGCAGCCCCAGCATTTT